A selection of T cell receptor beta chains follows, all from one sample in a study of regulatory T cells in long-lasting Graves disease. TCRdb processed the multiplex PCR reads anew with MiXCR; each CDR3 protein has one entry. The sample includes about 620,000 distinct CDR3 sequences, under 20% of them seen just once. This sample also appeared in a second study, on T cells in Graves' hyperthyroidism and ophthalmopathy.

Material: peripheral blood mononuclear cells (PBMCs), obtained at new diagnosis, from a patient treated with antithyroid drugs. The receptors were gathered from a woman in her 30s with Graves disease. CDR3s leave out the opening cysteine and the closing phenylalanine or tryptophan.

V	J	CDR3
TRBV5-1	TRBJ2-7	ASSLGDGSAYEQY
TRBV13	TRBJ2-7	ASSLVRQGKYEQY
TRBV3-1	TRBJ1-4	ASSQAAGLNEKLF
TRBV14	TRBJ2-7	ASSPKIFGEQY
TRBV6-2/TRBV6-3	TRBJ1-5	ASSRDRGGGQPQH
TRBV7-9	TRBJ1-1	ASSLGADTNTEAF
TRBV2	TRBJ1-4	ASMDRGDGKLF
TRBV20-1	TRBJ2-3	SATGLAGSTDTQY
TRBV5-5	TRBJ2-1	ASSYNAWNEQF
TRBV7-2	TRBJ2-6	ASRNLAGLTGANVLT
TRBV6-5	TRBJ2-5	ASSLGPSGETQY
TRBV20-1	TRBJ1-6	SPTGTGVDNSPLH
TRBV24-1	TRBJ2-5	ATSLPRTDQETQY
TRBV24-1	TRBJ2-3	ATSSPLAGDTQY
TRBV24-1	TRBJ2-1	ATSEWREGHNEQF
TRBV28	TRBJ1-1	ASSSGQSTEAF
TRBV19	TRBJ2-5	ASRSGAGSRTQY
TRBV2	TRBJ2-2	ASSTPSGSRSGELF
TRBV6-1	TRBJ1-2	ASSAGTGAKGIYGYT
TRBV19	TRBJ1-2	ASSIGQGNNYGYT
TRBV12-3/TRBV12-4	TRBJ2-7	ASSLSYQGALQY